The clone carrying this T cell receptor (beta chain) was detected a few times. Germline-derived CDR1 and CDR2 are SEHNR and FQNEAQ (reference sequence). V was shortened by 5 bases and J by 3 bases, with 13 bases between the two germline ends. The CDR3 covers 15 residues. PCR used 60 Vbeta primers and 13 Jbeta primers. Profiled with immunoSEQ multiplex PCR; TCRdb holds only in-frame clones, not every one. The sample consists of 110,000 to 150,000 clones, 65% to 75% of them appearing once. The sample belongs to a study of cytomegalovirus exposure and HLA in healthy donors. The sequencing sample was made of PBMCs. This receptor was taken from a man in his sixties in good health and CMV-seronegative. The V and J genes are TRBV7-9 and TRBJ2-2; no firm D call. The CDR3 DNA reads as TGTGCCAGCAGCATTTTCGGAGCCGACACCGGGGAGCTGTTTTTT. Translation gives CASSIFGADTGELFF.